This T cell receptor (beta chain) was observed in a study of cytomegalovirus exposure and HLA in healthy donors. Regarding the study as a whole: The authors later found TCR association rates varying by HLA locus, with DRB1 most and HLA-C fewest. In most subjects, TCR beta sequences reportedly gave accurate predictions of HLA-A and HLA-B alleles.

V shed 4 bases and J shed 0 bases, with 6 bases lying between them. Per germline, CDR1 GTSNPN and CDR2 SVGIG (reference sequence). The CDR3 loop spans 12 amino acids. PCR was performed using 60 Vbeta and 13 Jbeta primers. The protocol was immunoSEQ multiplex PCR, while the TCRdb copy is restricted to in-frame clones and leaves out a portion. The sample records roughly 80,000 clones, about three quarters being singletons. To note about this clone: The antigen is undetermined.

The sample taken for sequencing was PBMCs. This TCR was recovered from a male donor in good health and CMV-seronegative. The chain uses TRBV30 and TRBJ1-2, with D unclear. The CDR3 sequence: CAWNLANYGYTF. As DNA, the CDR3 is TGTGCCTGGAATCTTGCTAACTATGGCTACACCTTC.